This T cell receptor (beta chain) was found in a study of blood T cell repertoires in COVID-19. Study-level information: PBMCs, B-cell-depleted T cells, or T cells were the source of the cDNA or gDNA that made up the material.

Here immunoSEQ multiplex PCR was the method, and the copy in TCRdb shows in-frame clones only, minus some. The sample carries approximately 110,000 clones, just over 85% recorded once. The CDR3 has 17 residues. The J segment lost 4 bases and the V segment lost 0 bases, leaving 8 bases of the junction unmatched. Germline V gene lookup returns CDR1 SGHRS and CDR2 YFSETQ. This clonotype originated in a woman aged 50 to 65 with active or convalescent COVID-19. The J gene is TRBJ2-5, the V gene TRBV5-1; TRBD2 matches at 11 bases. The sample taken for sequencing was peripheral blood. CDR3 DNA sequence: TGCGCCAGCAGCTTGGCTCCGGGACTAGCGGCCCGAGAGACCCAGTACTTC. Translation gives CASSLAPGLAARETQYF.